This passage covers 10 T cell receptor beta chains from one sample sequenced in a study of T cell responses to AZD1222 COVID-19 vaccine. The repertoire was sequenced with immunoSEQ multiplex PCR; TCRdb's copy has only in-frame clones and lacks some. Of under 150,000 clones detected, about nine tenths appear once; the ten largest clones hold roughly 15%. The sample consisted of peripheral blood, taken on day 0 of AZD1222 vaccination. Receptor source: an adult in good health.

Written as DNA, the CDR3 is TGTGCCAGCAGTCCCAACCTGGGGGCCACCGGGGAGCTGTTTTTT. Amino acid sequence: CASSPNLGATGELFF. This chain connects TRBV2 to TRBJ2-2; D possibly corresponds to TRBD1 (6 bases). Germline V gene lookup returns CDR1 SNHLY and CDR2 FYNNEI. The CDR3 length is 15 residues. Trimming took off 5 bases at V and 4 bases at J, with 14 bases between the two ends.

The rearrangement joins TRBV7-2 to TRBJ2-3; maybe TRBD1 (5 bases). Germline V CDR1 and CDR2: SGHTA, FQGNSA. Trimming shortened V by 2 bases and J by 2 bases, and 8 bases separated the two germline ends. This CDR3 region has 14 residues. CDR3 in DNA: TGTGCCAGCAGCTTAAACAGGCTCACAGATACGCAGTATTTT. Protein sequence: CASSLNRLTDTQYF. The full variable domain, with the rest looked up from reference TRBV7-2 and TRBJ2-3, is GAGVSQSPSNKVTEKGKDVELRCDPISGHTALYWYRQSLGQGLEFLIYFQGNSAPDKSGLPSDRFSAERTGGSVSTLTIQRTQQEDSAVYLCASSLNRLTDTQYFGPGTRLTVL.

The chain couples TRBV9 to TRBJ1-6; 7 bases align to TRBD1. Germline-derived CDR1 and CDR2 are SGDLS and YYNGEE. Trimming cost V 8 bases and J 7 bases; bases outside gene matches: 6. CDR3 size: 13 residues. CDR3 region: CASGGQANSPLHF. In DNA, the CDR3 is TGTGCCAGTGGAGGACAGGCCAATTCACCCCTCCACTTT. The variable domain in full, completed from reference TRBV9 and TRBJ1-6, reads DSGVTQTPKHLITATGQRVTLRCSPRSGDLSVYWYQQSLDQGLQFLIQYYNGEERAKGNILERFSAQQFPDLHSELNLSSLELGDSALYFCASGGQANSPLHFGNGTRLTVT.

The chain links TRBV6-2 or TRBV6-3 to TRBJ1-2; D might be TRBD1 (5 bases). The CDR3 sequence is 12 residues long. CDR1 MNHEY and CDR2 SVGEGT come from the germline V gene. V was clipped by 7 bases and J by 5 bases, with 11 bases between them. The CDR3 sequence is CASTPGRYGYTF. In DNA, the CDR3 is TGTGCCAGCACCCCGGGACGGTATGGCTACACCTTC.

The CDR3 nucleotides are TGCGCCAGCAGCATTGGACAGGGGTCGACTCAAAACACTGAAGCTTTCTTT. This sequence encodes CASSIGQGSTQNTEAFF. The rearrangement uses TRBV5-1 and TRBJ1-1; 9 nucleotides agree with TRBD1. Germline CDR1 and CDR2: SGHRS and YFSETQ. The ends lost 4 bases at V and 2 bases at J; junction bases unmatched: 12. The CDR3 consists of 17 residues.

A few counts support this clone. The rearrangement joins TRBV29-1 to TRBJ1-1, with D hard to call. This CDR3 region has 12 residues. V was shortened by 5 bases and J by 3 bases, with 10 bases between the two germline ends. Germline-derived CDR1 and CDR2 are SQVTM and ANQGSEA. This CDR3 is CSVCPRDTEAFF. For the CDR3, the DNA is TGCAGCGTTTGTCCCAGAGACACTGAAGCTTTCTTT.

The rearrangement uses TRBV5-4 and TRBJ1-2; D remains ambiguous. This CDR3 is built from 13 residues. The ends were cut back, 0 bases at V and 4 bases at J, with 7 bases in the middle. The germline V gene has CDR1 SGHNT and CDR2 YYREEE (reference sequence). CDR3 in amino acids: CASSLGSAYGYTF. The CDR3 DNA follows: TGTGCCAGCAGCTTGGGTTCAGCCTATGGCTACACCTTC.

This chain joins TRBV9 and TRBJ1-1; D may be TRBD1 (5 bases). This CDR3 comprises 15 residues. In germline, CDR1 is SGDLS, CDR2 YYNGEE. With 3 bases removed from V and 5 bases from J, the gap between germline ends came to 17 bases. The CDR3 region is CASSAHGGAGTEAFF. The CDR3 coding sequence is TGTGCCAGCAGCGCCCATGGGGGAGCGGGAACTGAAGCTTTCTTT.

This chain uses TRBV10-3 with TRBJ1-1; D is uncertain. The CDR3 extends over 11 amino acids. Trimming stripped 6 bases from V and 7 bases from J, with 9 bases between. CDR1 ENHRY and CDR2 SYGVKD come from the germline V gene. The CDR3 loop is CAISPGSEAFF. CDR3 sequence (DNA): TGTGCCATCAGCCCCGGGAGTGAAGCTTTCTTT.

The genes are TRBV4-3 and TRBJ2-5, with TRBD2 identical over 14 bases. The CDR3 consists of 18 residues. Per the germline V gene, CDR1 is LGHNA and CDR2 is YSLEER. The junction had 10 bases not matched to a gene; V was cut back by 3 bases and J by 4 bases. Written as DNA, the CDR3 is TGCGCCAGCAGCCAGGGGACTAGCGGGGGCCAGAGGGGAGAGACCCAGTACTTC. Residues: CASSQGTSGGQRGETQYF.